These 21 T cell receptor beta chains originate from one sample sequenced in a study of identifying expanded T cells in peripheral blood. TCRdb's copy holds only in-frame clones and misses some; the assay was immunoSEQ multiplex PCR. The data contain 70,000 to 95,000 clones, roughly 86% of them seen just once; the ten biggest clones take up about 3.9%. Sequences were obtained from blood. The receptors were gathered from a person aged 18 to 69 in good health.

The chain links TRBV6-5 to TRBJ1-2, with TRBD1 identical over 7 bases. V trimming: 10 bases; J trimming: 5 bases; junction bases outside the gene matches: 13. The CDR3 extends over 14 amino acids. In germline, CDR1 is MNHEY, CDR2 SVGAGI. The CDR3 region has the DNA TGTGCCACCTCGGCCGGGACAGCCAAATATGGCTACACCTTC. Encoded protein: CATSAGTAKYGYTF.

V and J are TRBV29-1 and TRBJ2-1; TRBD2 agrees at 8 bases. Germline values: CDR1 SQVTM, CDR2 ANQGSEA. The CDR3 has 14 residues. The trim removed 0 bases at V and 7 bases at J, leaving 5 bases unmatched. CDR3 sequence reads: CSVEDPGRANEQFF. The CDR3 nucleotides read TGCAGCGTTGAAGATCCCGGGAGGGCTAATGAGCAGTTCTTC.

The rearrangement joins TRBV27 to TRBJ2-2; no reliable D call. There are 16 residues in the CDR3. Trimming cost V 2 bases and J 7 bases, with 17 bases left between them. CDR1 is MNHEY, CDR2 SMNVEV, per germline (reference sequence). In DNA, the CDR3 is TGTGCCAGCAGTTTAAGGGTGCCCGGGTTAGGCGGGGAGCTGTTTTTT. Amino acids: CASSLRVPGLGGELFF.

V and J are TRBV7-3 and TRBJ2-1; 13 bases agree with TRBD2. V shed 6 bases and J 12 bases; nucleotides not matched to a gene: 11. Germline V lookup: CDR1 SGHTA, CDR2 FQGTGA. The CDR3 has 15 residues. This CDR3 is CASRDGTSGVSGQFF. DNA of the CDR3: TGTGCCAGCAGGGACGGGACTAGCGGGGTTTCGGGGCAGTTCTTC. The full variable domain, its missing parts supplied by reference TRBV7-3 and TRBJ2-1, is GAGVSQTPSNKVTEKGKYVELRCDPISGHTALYWYRQSLGQGPEFLIYFQGTGAADDSGLPNDRFFAVRPEGSVSTLKIQRTERGDSAVYLCASRDGTSGVSGQFFGPGTRLTVL.

The chain employs TRBV9 and TRBJ2-3; 7 bases agree with TRBD2. CDR3 length: 16 residues. Germline lookup yields CDR1 SGDLS and CDR2 YYNGEE. The ends lost 2 bases at V and 4 bases at J; junction bases unmatched: 10. CDR3 bases: TGTGCCAGCAGCGTCCCCGGACTAGTTGGGGCAGATACGCAGTATTTT. Translation: CASSVPGLVGADTQYF.

The chain recombines TRBV18 with TRBJ2-7; 12 bases fit TRBD2. The CDR3 covers 14 residues. Germline lookup yields CDR1 KGHSH and CDR2 LQKENI. V lost 5 bases and J lost 7; bases outside the gene matches: 6. The CDR3, as DNA: TGTGCCAGCTCATCCGGGACTAGCGGGCAAGAGCAGTACTTC. Protein sequence: CASSSGTSGQEQYF.

Regarding this clone: This specimen includes other DNA sequences encoding the same CDR3. The J gene is TRBJ1-4, the V gene TRBV5-1; TRBD1 aligns across 9 bases. From germline, CDR1 is SGHRS and CDR2 YFSETQ. The CDR3 runs 15 residues. V shed 0 bases and J 5 bases; nucleotides not matched to a gene: 2. CDR3 sequence (DNA): TGCGCCAGCAGCTTGGGCGGACAGGGGAATGAAAAACTGTTTTTT. Its translation: CASSLGGQGNEKLFF.

The chain couples TRBV4-2 to TRBJ2-2; 9 bases map to TRBD1. After removal of 4 bases from V and 7 bases from J, the junction contained 7 bases not matched to a gene. The V gene's germline CDR1 is LGHNA and CDR2 YNFKEQ. The CDR3 covers 15 residues. The CDR3 DNA follows: TGTGCCAGCAGCCCCACACAGGGGGCGATCGGGGAGCTGTTTTTT. Its protein is CASSPTQGAIGELFF.

The chain recombines TRBV29-1 with TRBJ2-7; 8 bases align to TRBD1. The CDR3 runs to 13 residues. Germline lookup yields CDR1 SQVTM and CDR2 ANQGSEA. The V and J ends lost 7 bases and 0 bases, in that order; junction bases with no gene match: 5. The CDR3 protein is CSARTGYSYEQYF. As DNA, the CDR3 is TGCAGCGCGAGGACAGGGTACTCCTACGAGCAGTACTTC.

This chain joins TRBV5-1 and TRBJ2-5; tentatively, D is TRBD1 (6 bases). This CDR3 region has 16 residues. Deletions cut 0 bases from V and 8 bases from J, with 20 bases between. Germline lookup yields CDR1 SGHRS and CDR2 YFSETQ. The CDR3 is CASSLGTGPLSSTQYF. The CDR3 coding sequence is TGCGCCAGCAGCTTGGGAACAGGGCCCCTCTCGAGCACCCAGTACTTC.

The chain combines TRBV7-2 with TRBJ2-3; 11 bases line up with TRBD2. Germline CDR1 reads SGHTA; CDR2 reads FQGNSA. J lost 2 bases, V lost 5 bases, and 3 bases had no gene match. CDR3 size: 15 residues. The CDR3 nucleotides are TGTGCCAGCAGCCCGGGACTAGCGGTCACAGATACGCAGTATTTT. Protein product: CASSPGLAVTDTQYF.

This clone was seen once. The chain has TRBV7-8 and TRBJ2-5, with 12 nucleotides matching TRBD1. This CDR3 comprises 15 residues. Germline V gives CDR1 SGHVS, CDR2 FQNEAQ. Trimming at V came to 4 bases and at J to 5 bases, leaving 5 bases not matched to a gene. The CDR3 nucleotides read TGTGCCAGCAGCTCAGGGACAGGGGGCGGGGAGACCCAGTACTTC. This encodes CASSSGTGGGETQYF.

The J gene is TRBJ2-1, the V gene TRBV6-5; no clear D gene. Germline CDR1 MNHEY, CDR2 SVGAGI. CDR3 size: 13 residues. Trimming left V 5 bases short and J 4 bases short, with 9 bases between. The DNA for the CDR3 is TGTGCCAGCAGTCTGTATGGGTACAATGAGCAGTTCTTC. Translating gives CASSLYGYNEQFF.

CDR3 residues: CAISVGTNQETQYF. As DNA, the CDR3 is TGTGCCATCAGTGTGGGGACAAACCAAGAGACCCAGTACTTC. The chain carries TRBV10-3 and TRBJ2-5, with D possibly matching TRBD1 (6 bases). V was clipped by 4 bases and J by 0 bases, with 9 bases between them. This CDR3 comprises 14 residues. CDR1 and CDR2 from the germline V gene are ENHRY and SYGVKD.

V is TRBV18 and J is TRBJ2-3; TRBD2 aligns across 7 bases. Germline V gene lookup returns CDR1 KGHSH and CDR2 LQKENI. The J segment lost 4 bases and the V segment lost 1 base, leaving 5 bases of the junction unmatched. CDR3 length equals 15 residues. As DNA, the CDR3 is TGTGCCAGCTCACCACTGCCTAGCGGCCCAGATACGCAGTATTTT. It is translated as CASSPLPSGPDTQYF.

The gene calls are TRBV13 and TRBJ1-3; D call uncertain. The CDR3 has 17 amino acids. Trimming shortened V by 1 base and J by 4 bases, and 17 bases separated the two germline ends. The germline V gene has CDR1 PRHDT and CDR2 FYEKMQ (reference sequence). The CDR3 spells CASSLAGPRISGNTIYF. CDR3 DNA sequence: TGTGCCAGCAGCTTAGCTGGGCCCCGTATCTCAGGAAACACCATATATTTT.

The genes are TRBV2 and TRBJ2-3; tentatively, D is TRBD1 (5 bases). The CDR3 spans 14 residues. Trimming shortened V by 3 bases and J by 1 base, and 8 bases separated the two germline ends. In germline, CDR1 is SNHLY, CDR2 FYNNEI. CDR3 amino acids: CASSDRVGTDTQYF. The DNA for the CDR3 is TGTGCCAGCAGTGACAGGGTGGGCACAGATACGCAGTATTTT. Based on the CDR3 plus reference TRBV2 and TRBJ2-3, the full variable domain is EPEVTQTPSHQVTQMGQEVILRCVPISNHLYFYWYRQILGQKVEFLVSFYNNEISEKSEIFDDQFSVERPDGSNFTLKIRSTKLEDSAMYFCASSDRVGTDTQYFGPGTRLTVL.

A single count supports this clone. The CDR3 sequence is CASRAREGEGEKLFF. CDR3 DNA: TGCGCCAGCAGGGCCCGTGAAGGGGAGGGGGAAAAACTGTTTTTT. V is TRBV5-1 and J is TRBJ1-4; the D gene is possibly TRBD1 (5 bases). The ends were cut back, 5 bases at V and 8 bases at J, with 19 bases in the middle. The CDR3 totals 15 residues. CDR1 is SGHRS, CDR2 YFSETQ, per germline.

The rearrangement joins TRBV2 to TRBJ2-3; no definite D call. V gave up 11 bases and J gave up 4 bases, with 16 bases separating them. The CDR3 loop spans 13 amino acids. CDR1 is SNHLY, CDR2 FYNNEI, per germline. The CDR3 protein is CAQMKVRADTQYF. The CDR3 DNA follows: TGTGCCCAAATGAAGGTTCGAGCAGATACGCAGTATTTT.

The chain recombines TRBV6-1 with TRBJ1-2; no definite D call. Looked up from germline, CDR1 is MNHNS and CDR2 is SASEGT. The CDR3 totals 13 residues. V shed 3 bases and J shed 4 bases, with 9 bases lying between them. The CDR3 DNA reads as TGTGCCAGCAGTGAGACGGTTTTCTATGGCTACACCTTC. Translation: CASSETVFYGYTF.

This clone has only one observation. The chain employs TRBV6-6 and TRBJ1-4, with D hard to call. V was trimmed by 3 bases and J by 8 bases, leaving 13 bases between them. Germline lookup yields CDR1 MNHNY and CDR2 SVGAGI (reference sequence). This CDR3 contains 14 residues. CDR3 protein: CASSYRGLREKLFF. CDR3 nucleotides: TGTGCCAGCAGTTATCGTGGGCTTCGGGAAAAACTGTTTTTT.